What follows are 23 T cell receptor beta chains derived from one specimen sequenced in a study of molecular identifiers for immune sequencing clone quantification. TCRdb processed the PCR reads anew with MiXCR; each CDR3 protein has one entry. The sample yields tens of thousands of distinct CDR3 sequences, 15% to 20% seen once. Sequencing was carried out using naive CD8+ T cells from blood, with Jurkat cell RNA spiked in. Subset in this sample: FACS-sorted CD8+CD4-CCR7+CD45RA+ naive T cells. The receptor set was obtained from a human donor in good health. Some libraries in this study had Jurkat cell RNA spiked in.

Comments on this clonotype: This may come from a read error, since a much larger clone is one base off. The CDR3 region is CASSVPGQGLDSTQYF. DNA of the CDR3: TGCGCCAGCAGCGTACCGGGACAGGGTCTCGATTCGACCCAGTACTTC. The chain carries TRBV5-1 and TRBJ2-5; TRBD1 matches at 9 bases. Germline V gene lookup returns CDR1 SGHRS and CDR2 YFSETQ. V shed 4 bases, J shed 7 bases, and the junction held 14 bases outside the gene matches. The CDR3 totals 16 residues. Filled out from reference TRBV5-1 and TRBJ2-5, the complete variable domain reads KAGVTQTPRYLIKTRGQQVTLSCSPISGHRSVSWYQQTPGQGLQFLFEYFSETQRNKGNFPGRFSGRQFSNSRSEMNVSTLELGDSALYLCASSVPGQGLDSTQYFGPGTRLLVL.

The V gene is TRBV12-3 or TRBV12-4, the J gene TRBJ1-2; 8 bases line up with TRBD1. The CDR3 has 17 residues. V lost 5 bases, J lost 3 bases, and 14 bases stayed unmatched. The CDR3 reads CASSSPDRVNKDYGYTF. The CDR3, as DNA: TGTGCCAGCAGTAGCCCGGACAGGGTAAATAAGGACTATGGCTACACCTTC.

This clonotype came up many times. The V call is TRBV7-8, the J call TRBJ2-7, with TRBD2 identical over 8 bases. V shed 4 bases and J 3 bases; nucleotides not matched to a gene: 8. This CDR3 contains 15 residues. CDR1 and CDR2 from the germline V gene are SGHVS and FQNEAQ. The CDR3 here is CASSSLGGRIYEQYF. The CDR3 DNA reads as TGTGCCAGCAGCTCCCTCGGCGGGAGGATCTACGAGCAGTACTTC.

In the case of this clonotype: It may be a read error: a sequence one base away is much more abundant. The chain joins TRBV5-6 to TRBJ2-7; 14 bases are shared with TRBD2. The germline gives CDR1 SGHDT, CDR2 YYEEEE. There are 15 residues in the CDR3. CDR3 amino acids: CASSLAQGLAGERYF. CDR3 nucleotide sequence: TGTGCCAGCAGCTTGGCCCAGGGACTAGCGGGAGAGCGGTACTTC.

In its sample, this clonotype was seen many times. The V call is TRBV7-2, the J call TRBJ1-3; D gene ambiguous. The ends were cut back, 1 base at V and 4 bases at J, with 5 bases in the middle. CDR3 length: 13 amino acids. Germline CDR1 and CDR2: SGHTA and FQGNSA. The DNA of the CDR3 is TGTGCCAGCAGCTTAGACCTGGGAAACACCATATATTTT. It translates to CASSLDLGNTIYF.

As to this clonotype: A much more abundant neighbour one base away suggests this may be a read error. CDR3 nucleotides: TGTGCCAGCAGCCCAAGGGGGGCCTCGAAGCCCCAGCATTTT. Translated: CASSPRGASKPQHF. The chain couples TRBV27 to TRBJ1-5, with a possible D match to TRBD1 (6 bases). The CDR3 is 14 amino acids. The V and J ends lost 6 bases and 8 bases respectively, with 17 bases between them. Looked up from germline, CDR1 is MNHEY and CDR2 is SMNVEV (reference sequence).

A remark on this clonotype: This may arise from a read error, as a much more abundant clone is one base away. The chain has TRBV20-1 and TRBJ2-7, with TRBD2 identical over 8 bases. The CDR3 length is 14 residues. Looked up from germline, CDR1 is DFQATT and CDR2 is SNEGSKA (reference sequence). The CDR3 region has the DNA TGCAGTGCTAGAGATCTCAGGACTAGCTACAAGCAGTACTTC. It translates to CSARDLRTSYKQYF.

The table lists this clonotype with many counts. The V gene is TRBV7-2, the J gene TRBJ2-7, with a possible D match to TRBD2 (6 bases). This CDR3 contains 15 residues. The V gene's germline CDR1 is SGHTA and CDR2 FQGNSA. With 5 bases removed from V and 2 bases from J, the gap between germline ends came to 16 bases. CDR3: CASSLSREYTYEQYF. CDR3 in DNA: TGTGCCAGCAGCCTTTCGCGGGAATATACCTACGAGCAGTACTTC.

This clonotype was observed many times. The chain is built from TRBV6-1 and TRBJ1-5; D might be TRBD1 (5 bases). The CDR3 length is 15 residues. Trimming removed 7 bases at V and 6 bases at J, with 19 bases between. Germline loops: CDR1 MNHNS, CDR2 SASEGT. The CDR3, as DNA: TGTGCCAGCACTGGAGACGGGGGGGGACTTCAGCCCCAGCATTTT. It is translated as CASTGDGGGLQPQHF.

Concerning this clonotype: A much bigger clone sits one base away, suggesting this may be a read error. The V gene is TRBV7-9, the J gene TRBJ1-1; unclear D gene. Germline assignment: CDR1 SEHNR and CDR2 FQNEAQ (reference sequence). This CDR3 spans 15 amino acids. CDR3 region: CASSLAQAGLTGAFF. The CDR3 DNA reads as TGTGCCAGCAGCTTAGCGCAGGCCGGGTTGACTGGAGCTTTCTTT.

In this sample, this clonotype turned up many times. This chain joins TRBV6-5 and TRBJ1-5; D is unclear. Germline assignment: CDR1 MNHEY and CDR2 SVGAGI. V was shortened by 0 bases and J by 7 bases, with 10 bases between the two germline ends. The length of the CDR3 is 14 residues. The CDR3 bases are TGTGCCAGCAGTTACTCGGACCCTCGGCAGCCCCAGCATTTT. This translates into CASSYSDPRQPQHF.

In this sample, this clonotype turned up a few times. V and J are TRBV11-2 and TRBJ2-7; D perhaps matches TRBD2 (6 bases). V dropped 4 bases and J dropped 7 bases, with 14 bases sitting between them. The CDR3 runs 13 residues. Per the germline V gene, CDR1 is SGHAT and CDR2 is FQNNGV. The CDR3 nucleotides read TGTGCCAGCAGCTCCAGCGGGCTGGGTGAGCAGTACTTC. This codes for CASSSSGLGEQYF.

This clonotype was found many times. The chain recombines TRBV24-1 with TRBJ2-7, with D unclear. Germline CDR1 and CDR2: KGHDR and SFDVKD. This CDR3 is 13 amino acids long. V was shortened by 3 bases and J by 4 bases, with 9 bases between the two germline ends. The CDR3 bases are TGTGCCACCAGTGATCCTCAGGAGTACGAGCAGTACTTC. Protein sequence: CATSDPQEYEQYF.

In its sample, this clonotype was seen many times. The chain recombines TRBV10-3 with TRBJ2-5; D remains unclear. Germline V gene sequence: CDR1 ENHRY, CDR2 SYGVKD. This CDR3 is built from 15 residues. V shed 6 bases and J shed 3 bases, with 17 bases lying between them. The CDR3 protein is CAIRVVGETKETQYF. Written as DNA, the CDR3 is TGTGCCATCAGGGTGGTTGGCGAAACGAAAGAGACCCAGTACTTC.

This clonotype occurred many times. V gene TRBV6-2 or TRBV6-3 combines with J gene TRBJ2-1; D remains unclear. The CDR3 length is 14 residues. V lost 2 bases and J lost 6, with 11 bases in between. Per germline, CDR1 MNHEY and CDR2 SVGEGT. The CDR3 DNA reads TGTGCCAGCAGTTACGGCCCCCCCATCAATGAGCAGTTCTTC. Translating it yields CASSYGPPINEQFF.

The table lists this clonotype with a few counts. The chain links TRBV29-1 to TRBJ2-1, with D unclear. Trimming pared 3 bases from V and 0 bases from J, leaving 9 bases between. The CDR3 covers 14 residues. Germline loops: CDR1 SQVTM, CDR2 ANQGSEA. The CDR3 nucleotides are TGCAGCGTTGATCCTGGCGGCTCCTACAATGAGCAGTTCTTC. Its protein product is CSVDPGGSYNEQFF.

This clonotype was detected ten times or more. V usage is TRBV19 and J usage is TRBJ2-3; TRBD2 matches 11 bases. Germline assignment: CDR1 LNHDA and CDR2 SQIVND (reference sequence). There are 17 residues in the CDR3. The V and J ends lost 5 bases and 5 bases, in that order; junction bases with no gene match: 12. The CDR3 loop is CASSLRTSGLPRDTQYF. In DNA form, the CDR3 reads TGTGCCAGTAGTCTCCGGACTAGCGGGCTTCCCAGAGATACGCAGTATTTT.

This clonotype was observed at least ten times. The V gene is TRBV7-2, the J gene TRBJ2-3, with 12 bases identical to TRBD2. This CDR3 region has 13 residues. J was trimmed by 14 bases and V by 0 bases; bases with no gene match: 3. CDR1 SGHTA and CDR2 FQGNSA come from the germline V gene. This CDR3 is CASSLALAGGGYF. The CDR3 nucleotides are TGTGCCAGCAGCTTAGCCCTAGCGGGAGGGGGGTATTTT.

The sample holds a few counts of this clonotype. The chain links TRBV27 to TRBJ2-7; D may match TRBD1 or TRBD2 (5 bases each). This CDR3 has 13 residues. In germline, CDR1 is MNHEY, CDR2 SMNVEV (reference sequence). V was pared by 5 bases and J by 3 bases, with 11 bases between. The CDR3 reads CASSPGRFYEQYF. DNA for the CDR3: TGTGCCAGCAGTCCGGGACGGTTCTACGAGCAGTACTTC.

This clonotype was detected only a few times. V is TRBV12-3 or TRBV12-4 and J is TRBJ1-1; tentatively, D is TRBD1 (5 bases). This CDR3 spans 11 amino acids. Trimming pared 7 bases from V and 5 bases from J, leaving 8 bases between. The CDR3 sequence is CASTKGTEAFF. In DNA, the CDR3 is TGTGCCAGCACCAAGGGGACTGAAGCTTTCTTT.

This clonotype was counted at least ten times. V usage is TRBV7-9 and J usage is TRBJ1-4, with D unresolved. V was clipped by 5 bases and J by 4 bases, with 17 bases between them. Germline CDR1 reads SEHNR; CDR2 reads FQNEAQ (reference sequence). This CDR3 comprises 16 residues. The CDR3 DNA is TGTGCCAGCAGCCCAGGTCGGTTCAGAAGTAATGAAAAACTGTTTTTT. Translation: CASSPGRFRSNEKLFF.

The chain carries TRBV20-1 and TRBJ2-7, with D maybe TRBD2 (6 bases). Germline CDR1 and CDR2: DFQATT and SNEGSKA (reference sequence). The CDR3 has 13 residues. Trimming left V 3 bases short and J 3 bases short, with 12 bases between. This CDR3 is CSARRGENYEQYF. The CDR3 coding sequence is TGCAGTGCTAGGCGCGGGGAGAACTACGAGCAGTACTTC.

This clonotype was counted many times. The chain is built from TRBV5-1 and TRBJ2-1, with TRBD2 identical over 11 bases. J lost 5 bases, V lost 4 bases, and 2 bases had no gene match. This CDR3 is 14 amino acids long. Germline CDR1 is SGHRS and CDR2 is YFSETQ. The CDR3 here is CASSQGLADNEQFF. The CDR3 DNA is TGCGCCAGCAGCCAGGGACTAGCGGACAATGAGCAGTTCTTC.